Given below is one TCR beta chain in context. Library construction for TCR beta used iRepertoire HTBI primers and Arm-PCR of CDR3 regions. One entry per CDR3 protein, called by TCRdb with MiXCR from the multiplex PCR reads. The sample contains under 500,000 distinct CDR3 sequences, around 21% of which appear only once. The sample comes from a study of regulatory T cells in long-lasting Graves disease. The time point here: persistent/refractory GD, antithyroid drugs over 5 years with positive TRAb. PBMCs were the source of the RNA used for TCR sequencing. The CDR3 is 13 residues long. V shed 4 bases and J shed 6 bases, with 12 bases lying between them. Germline values: CDR1 SGHAT, CDR2 FQNNGV.

The sequenced sample was peripheral blood mononuclear cells (PBMCs), obtained when the disease was refractory, from a patient treated with antithyroid drugs. The chain carries TRBV11-2 and TRBJ1-2, with D perhaps matching TRBD1 (5 bases). The receptor was derived from a female donor with Graves disease. The CDR3 here is CASSSRSGNGYTF. The CDR3 bases are TGTGCCAGCAGCTCAAGATCAGGGAATGGCTACACCTTC. Drawing the rest from reference TRBV11-2 and TRBJ1-2, the complete variable domain is EAGVAQSPRYKIIEKRQSVAFWCNPISGHATLYWYQQILGQGPKLLIQFQNNGVVDDSQLPKDRFSAERLKGVDSTLKIQPAKLEDSAVYLCASSSRSGNGYTFGSGTRLTVV.